Listed below are T cell receptor beta chains from one sample, sequenced in a study of T cell repertoires in cytomegalovirus infection. TCRdb re-called the reads with MiXCR, one entry per CDR3 protein. Counted here are approximately 110,000 distinct CDR3 sequences, about 40% occurring once; the ten biggest clones make up about 74%. No antigen is known for these receptors. The input for sequencing was CD8+ T cells from cultured PBMCs, taken from culture after CMV antigen stimulation. These TCRs come from a human donor in good health (CMV status not recorded). Some clones in this sample may be carry-over from other donors' samples. The CDR3 runs from the conserved cysteine through the conserved F or W.

TRBJ1-1	TRBV9	CASSAHIQGGKTEAFF
TRBJ2-1	TRBV2	CASSEGTGDEQFF
TRBJ1-4	TRBV7-1	CASSSGQNEKLFF
TRBJ2-7	TRBV11-3	CASSRAGYPEQYF
TRBJ2-1	TRBV19	CASSIVPYNEQFF
TRBJ1-1	TRBV25-1	CASTNEVGTPSTEAFF
TRBJ2-7	TRBV5-5	CASSFGQYGVYEQYF
TRBJ1-5	TRBV18	CASSPDRGDGNQPQHF
TRBJ2-7	TRBV5-3	CARPDSTYEQYF
TRBJ2-7	TRBV29-1	CSVPGTVTYEQYF
TRBJ2-3	TRBV29-1	CSVDLAGVPDTQYF
TRBJ1-3	TRBV12-3/TRBV12-4	CASSSGSSGNTIYF
TRBJ2-1	TRBV7-2	CASSLAGGRYNEQFF
TRBJ2-1	TRBV27	CASSLSGTSGGRGDEQFF
TRBJ1-3	TRBV27	CASSLSHSGNTIYF
TRBJ2-1	TRBV20-1	CSANDGDRGGNEQFF
TRBJ2-5	TRBV7-9	CASSSEAGETQYF
TRBJ2-1	TRBV27	CASSPLLGLAAEQFF
TRBJ2-1	TRBV11-3	CASSFGTTSEQFF
TRBJ1-2	TRBV7-8	CASSLGLSGAGVVYGYTF
TRBJ2-7	TRBV6-1	CASSEGTGATYEQYF
TRBJ1-6	TRBV5-1	CASSLEGGVGSPLHF
TRBJ1-1	TRBV28	CASKTTGMNTEAFF
TRBJ1-1	TRBV6-5	CASRTEGEAFF
TRBJ1-1	TRBV29-1	CSVEDYGDTEAFF
TRBJ2-2	TRBV7-6	CASSLGNGELFF
TRBJ1-1	TRBV7-2	CASSPDRVWDTEAFF
TRBJ1-2	TRBV7-9	CASSPSPGTLLDGYTF
TRBJ2-2	TRBV7-2	CASSLLAAGTTGELFF